Presented here are 19 T cell receptor beta chains from one specimen sequenced in a study of T cells expressing NK-cell markers. TCRdb reanalyzed the 5' RACE reads, giving one entry per CDR3 protein sequence and no DNA. This repertoire includes 550,000 or so distinct CDR3 sequences. Sequencing was done on a sample of blood T cells: a sorted CD56 or NKG2C T cell subset, CD4+ or CD8+ T cells, or bulk PBMC T cells (not recorded which). The receptors stem from a young man in good health.

The V call is TRBV5-1, the J call TRBJ2-2; there is no DNA to check the TCRdb D call of TRBD1. The CDR3 is 16 amino acids. Germline lookup yields CDR1 SGHRS and CDR2 YFSETQ. The CDR3: CASSLEAGNLGGELFF.

CDR3 region: CASSSHRTGVYEQYF. The rearrangement links TRBV7-6 to TRBJ2-7; with no DNA, the TCRdb D assignment of TRBD1 cannot be verified. The CDR3 spans 15 residues. Germline V gene data show CDR1 as SGHVS and CDR2 as FNYEAQ.

The V call is TRBV10-3, the J call TRBJ2-1. Germline CDR1 ENHRY, CDR2 SYGVKD. This CDR3 is 11 amino acids long. This chain's CDR3 is CAISDGYQTFF.

The chain recombines TRBV4-2 with TRBJ1-5. CDR1 and CDR2 (germline): LGHNA, YNFKEQ. CDR3 size: 15 residues. This CDR3 reads CASSQAEGPNQPQHF.

The chain joins TRBV7-8 to TRBJ2-1; TCRdb indicates TRBD1, and absent DNA this call remains unverified. Germline V lookup: CDR1 SGHVS, CDR2 FQNEAQ. The CDR3 runs to 16 residues. The CDR3 region is CASSLGFRDRVVEQFF.

The CDR3 here is CASSLAGTGANTGELFF. V and J are TRBV5-1 and TRBJ2-2; without DNA, the TCRdb call of TRBD1 cannot be checked. Per germline, CDR1 SGHRS and CDR2 YFSETQ. The CDR3 has 17 amino acids.

This chain connects TRBV5-1 to TRBJ2-1; the D call from TCRdb, TRBD2, cannot be confirmed without DNA. The germline gives CDR1 SGHRS, CDR2 YFSETQ. This CDR3 region has 15 residues. The CDR3 sequence is CASSLGASGSFSQFF.

J is TRBJ2-2 and V is TRBV5-5; TCRdb proposes TRBD1, but this gene call is untestable without DNA. Germline V CDR1 and CDR2: SGHKS, YYEKEE (reference sequence). The CDR3 covers 13 residues. The CDR3 protein is CASSWGQSGELFF.

J is TRBJ2-5 and V is TRBV14. There are 14 residues in the CDR3. The germline gives CDR1 SGHDN, CDR2 FVKESK. The CDR3 loop reads CASSLMAVKETQYF. Variable domain in full (rest from reference TRBV14 and TRBJ2-5): EAGVTQFPSHSVIEKGQTVTLRCDPISGHDNLYWYRRVMGKEIKFLLHFVKESKQDESGMPNNRFLAERTGGTYSTLKVQPAELEDSGVYFCASSLMAVKETQYFGPGTRLLVL.

The rearrangement joins TRBV27 to TRBJ2-5; TCRdb proposes TRBD1, but this gene call is untestable without DNA. The CDR3 is made up of 13 amino acids. CDR1 and CDR2 (germline): MNHEY, SMNVEV (reference sequence). CDR3 protein: CASRSGGSETQYF.

The chain is built from TRBV12-3 or TRBV12-4 and TRBJ2-5; with no DNA, the TCRdb D assignment of TRBD2 cannot be verified. The length of the CDR3 is 15 residues. The CDR3 here is CASTPRGWYQETQYF.

The rearrangement links TRBV6-2 or TRBV6-3 to TRBJ2-1. CDR1 is MNHEY, CDR2 SVGEGT, per germline. The CDR3 covers 13 residues. CDR3 loop: CASSYSTSDEQFF.

V and J are TRBV6-2 or TRBV6-3 and TRBJ2-1; as DNA is missing, the TRBD2 call by TCRdb cannot be tested. CDR1 is MNHEY and CDR2 is SVGEGT in the germline V gene. CDR3 size: 13 residues. The chain's CDR3 is CASGRETYNEQFF.

The J gene is TRBJ1-1, the V gene TRBV28; the D gene TCRdb calls, TRBD1, cannot be checked with no DNA. This CDR3 is 18 amino acids long. Germline V gene data show CDR1 as MDHEN and CDR2 as SYDVKM. This CDR3 reads CASSLRASRGRVITEAFF.

V gene TRBV11-2 combines with J gene TRBJ2-6; TCRdb proposes TRBD2, but this gene call is untestable without DNA. The CDR3 contains 18 residues. Germline CDR1 reads SGHAT; CDR2 reads FQNNGV. This CDR3 is CASSLFQGGRTGANVLTF.

The chain combines TRBV13 with TRBJ1-1; the D call from TCRdb, TRBD1, cannot be confirmed without DNA. CDR3 length: 14 residues. CDR1 PRHDT and CDR2 FYEKMQ come from the germline V gene (reference sequence). The CDR3 here is CASSSSRGNTEAFF.

The V gene is TRBV12-3 or TRBV12-4, the J gene TRBJ1-5; TCRdb's assignment of TRBD1 cannot be checked, as there is no DNA. CDR3 length equals 16 residues. The CDR3 protein is CASTWGPGQGNQPQHF.

The V and J genes are TRBV19 and TRBJ2-1. The CDR3 is 14 amino acids. Germline values: CDR1 LNHDA, CDR2 SQIVND (reference sequence). CDR3 region: CASSILGGLNEQFF.

The chain joins TRBV7-9 to TRBJ2-5. The CDR3 sequence is 16 residues long. Germline lookup yields CDR1 SEHNR and CDR2 FQNEAQ (reference sequence). This CDR3 reads CASSFMWQEYQETQYF.